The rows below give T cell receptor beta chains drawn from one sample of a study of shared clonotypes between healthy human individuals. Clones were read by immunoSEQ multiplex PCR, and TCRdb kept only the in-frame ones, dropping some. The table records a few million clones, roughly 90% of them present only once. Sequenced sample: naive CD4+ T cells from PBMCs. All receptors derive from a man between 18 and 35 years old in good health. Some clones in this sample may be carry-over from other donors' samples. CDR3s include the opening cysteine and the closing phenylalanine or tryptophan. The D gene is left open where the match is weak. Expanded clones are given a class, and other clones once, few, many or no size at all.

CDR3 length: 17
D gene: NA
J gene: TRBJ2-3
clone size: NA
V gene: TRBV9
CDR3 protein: CASSVAGGARGPDTQYF
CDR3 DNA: TGTGCCAGCAGCGTAGCGGGCGGGGCCCGGGGGCCAGATACGCAGTATTTT

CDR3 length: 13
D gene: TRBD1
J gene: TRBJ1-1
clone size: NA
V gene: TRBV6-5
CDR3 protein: CATSPGGFGEAFF
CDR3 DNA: TGTGCCACCTCCCCAGGGGGCTTTGGTGAAGCTTTCTTT

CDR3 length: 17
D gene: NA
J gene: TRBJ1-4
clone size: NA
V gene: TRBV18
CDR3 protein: CASSPGQIYGTNEKLFF
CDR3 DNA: TGTGCCAGCTCTCCGGGGCAAATTTATGGAACTAATGAAAAACTGTTTTTT

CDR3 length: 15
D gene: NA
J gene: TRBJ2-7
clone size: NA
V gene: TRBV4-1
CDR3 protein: CASSQVGRDPYKQYF
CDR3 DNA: TGCGCCAGCAGCCAAGTCGGGCGGGACCCCTACAAGCAGTACTTC

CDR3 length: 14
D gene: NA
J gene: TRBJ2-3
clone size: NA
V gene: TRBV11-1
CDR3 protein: CASSLEGERDTQYF
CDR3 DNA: TGTGCCAGCAGCTTAGAGGGTGAAAGAGATACGCAGTATTTT

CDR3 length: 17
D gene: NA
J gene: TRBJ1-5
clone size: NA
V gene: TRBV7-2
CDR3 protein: CASSLAPHGGGNQPQHF
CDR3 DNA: TGTGCCAGCAGCTTAGCGCCCCACGGCGGGGGCAATCAGCCCCAGCATTTT

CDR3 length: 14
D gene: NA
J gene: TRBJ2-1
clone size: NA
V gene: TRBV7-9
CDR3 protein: CASSLANRDNEQFF
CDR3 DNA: TGTGCCAGCAGCTTAGCGAACAGGGACAATGAGCAGTTCTTC

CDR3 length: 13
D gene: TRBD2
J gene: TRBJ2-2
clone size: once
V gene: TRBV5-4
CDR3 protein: CASRGLVPGELFF
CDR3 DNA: TGTGCCAGCAGGGGACTAGTTCCCGGGGAGCTGTTTTTT

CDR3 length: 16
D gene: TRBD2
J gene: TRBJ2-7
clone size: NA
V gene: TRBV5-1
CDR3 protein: CASSPGLAGGLDEQYF
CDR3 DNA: TGCGCCAGCAGCCCGGGACTAGCGGGAGGGCTCGACGAGCAGTACTTC

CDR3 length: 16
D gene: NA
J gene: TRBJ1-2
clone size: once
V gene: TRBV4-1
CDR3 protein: CASSQDPAESYYGYTF
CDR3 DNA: TGCGCCAGCAGCCAAGATCCCGCAGAAAGTTACTATGGCTACACCTTC

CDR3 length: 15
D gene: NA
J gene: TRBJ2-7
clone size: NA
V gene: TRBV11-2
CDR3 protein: CASSAGPGVPYEQYF
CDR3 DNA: TGTGCCAGCAGCGCTGGACCAGGGGTCCCCTACGAGCAGTACTTC

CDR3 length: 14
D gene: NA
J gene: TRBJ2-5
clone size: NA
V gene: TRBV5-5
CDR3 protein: CASNPGPAGETQYF
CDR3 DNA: TGTGCCAGCAACCCGGGACCCGCGGGAGAGACCCAGTACTTC

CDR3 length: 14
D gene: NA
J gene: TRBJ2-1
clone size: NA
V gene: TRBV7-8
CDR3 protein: CASSFRTASNEQFF
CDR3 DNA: TGTGCCAGCAGCTTTCGGACGGCCTCCAATGAGCAGTTCTTC

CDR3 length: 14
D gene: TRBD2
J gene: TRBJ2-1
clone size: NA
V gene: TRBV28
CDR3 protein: CASRGLAGYNEQFF
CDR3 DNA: TGTGCCAGCAGGGGACTAGCGGGCTACAATGAGCAGTTCTTC

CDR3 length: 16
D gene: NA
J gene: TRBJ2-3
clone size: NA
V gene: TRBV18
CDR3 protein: CASSPVASGGTDTQYF
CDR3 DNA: TGTGCCAGCTCCCCGGTGGCGAGCGGCGGCACAGATACGCAGTATTTT

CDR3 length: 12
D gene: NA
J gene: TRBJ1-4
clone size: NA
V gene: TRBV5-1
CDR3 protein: CASRSSNEKLFF
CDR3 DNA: TGCGCCAGCAGATCAAGTAATGAAAAACTGTTTTTT

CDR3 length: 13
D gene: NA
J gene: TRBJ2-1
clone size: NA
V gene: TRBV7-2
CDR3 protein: CASSSQGFNEQFF
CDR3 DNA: TGTGCCAGCAGCTCACAGGGTTTCAATGAGCAGTTCTTC

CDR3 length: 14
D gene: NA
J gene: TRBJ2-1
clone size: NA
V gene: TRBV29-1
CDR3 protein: CSVDHSGLYNEQFF
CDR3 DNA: TGCAGCGTGGACCACAGCGGCCTTTACAATGAGCAGTTCTTC

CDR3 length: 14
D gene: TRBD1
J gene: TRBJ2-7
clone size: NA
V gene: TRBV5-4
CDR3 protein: CASSLQGEYYEQYF
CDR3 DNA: TGTGCCAGCAGCTTGCAGGGGGAGTACTACGAGCAGTACTTC

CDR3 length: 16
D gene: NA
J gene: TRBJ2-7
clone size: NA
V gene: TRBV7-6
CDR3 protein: CASSLGWGRSSYEQYF
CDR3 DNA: TGTGCCAGCAGCTTAGGATGGGGACGAAGCTCCTACGAGCAGTACTTC

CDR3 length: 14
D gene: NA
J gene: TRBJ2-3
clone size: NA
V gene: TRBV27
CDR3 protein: CASSLSGWTDTQYF
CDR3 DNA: TGTGCCAGCAGTTTAAGTGGTTGGACAGATACGCAGTATTTT

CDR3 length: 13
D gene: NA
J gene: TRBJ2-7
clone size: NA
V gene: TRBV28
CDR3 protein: CASSTGSSYEQYF
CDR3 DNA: TGTGCCAGCAGTACCGGGAGCTCCTACGAGCAGTACTTC

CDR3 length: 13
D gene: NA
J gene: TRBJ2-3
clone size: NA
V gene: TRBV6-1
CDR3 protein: CASSDINTDTQYF
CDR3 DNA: TGTGCCAGCAGTGACATTAACACAGATACGCAGTATTTT

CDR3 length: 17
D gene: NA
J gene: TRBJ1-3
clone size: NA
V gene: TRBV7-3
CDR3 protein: CASSLTPSHPSGNTIYF
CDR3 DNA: TGTGCCAGCAGCTTAACACCCAGCCACCCCTCTGGAAACACCATATATTTT

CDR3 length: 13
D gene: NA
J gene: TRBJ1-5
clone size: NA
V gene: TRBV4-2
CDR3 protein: CASSGARSQPQHF
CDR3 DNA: TGTGCCAGCAGCGGAGCTAGGTCTCAGCCCCAGCATTTT

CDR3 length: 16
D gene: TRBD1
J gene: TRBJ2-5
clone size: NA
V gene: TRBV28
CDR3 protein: CASSPRTGAWQETQYF
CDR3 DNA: TGTGCCAGCAGTCCGCGGACAGGGGCGTGGCAAGAGACCCAGTACTTC

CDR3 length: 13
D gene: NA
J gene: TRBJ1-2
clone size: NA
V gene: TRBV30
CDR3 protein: CAWVGDVNYGYTF
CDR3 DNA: TGTGCCTGGGTGGGGGATGTGAACTATGGCTACACCTTC

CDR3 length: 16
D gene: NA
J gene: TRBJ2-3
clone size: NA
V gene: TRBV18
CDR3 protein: CASSPFWVRGQDTQYF
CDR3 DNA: TGTGCCAGCTCACCGTTTTGGGTCCGGGGGCAAGATACGCAGTATTTT

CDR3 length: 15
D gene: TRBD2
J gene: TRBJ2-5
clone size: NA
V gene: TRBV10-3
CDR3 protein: CAISESLTSKETQYF
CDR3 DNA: TGTGCCATCAGTGAGTCCTTGACTAGCAAAGAGACCCAGTACTTC

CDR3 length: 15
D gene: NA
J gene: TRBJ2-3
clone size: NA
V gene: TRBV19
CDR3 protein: CASSIVPGVTDTQYF
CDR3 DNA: TGTGCCAGTAGTATAGTCCCAGGGGTCACAGATACGCAGTATTTT

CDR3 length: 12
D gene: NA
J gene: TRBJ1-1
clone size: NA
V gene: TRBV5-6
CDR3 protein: CASSQLSTEAFF
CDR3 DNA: TGTGCCAGCAGCCAACTCAGCACTGAAGCTTTCTTT

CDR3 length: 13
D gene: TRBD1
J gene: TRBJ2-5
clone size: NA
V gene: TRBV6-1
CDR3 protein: CASRTGGGETQYF
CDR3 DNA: TGTGCCAGCAGGACAGGGGGGGGAGAGACCCAGTACTTC

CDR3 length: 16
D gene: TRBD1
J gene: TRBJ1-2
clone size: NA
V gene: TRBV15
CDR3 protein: CATSRDRGTGGYGYTF
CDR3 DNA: TGTGCCACCAGCAGAGATCGGGGAACAGGGGGATATGGCTACACCTTC

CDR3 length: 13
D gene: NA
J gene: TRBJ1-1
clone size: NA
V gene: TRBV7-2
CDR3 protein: CASSLDRNTEAFF
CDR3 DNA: TGTGCCAGCAGCTTGGACAGAAACACTGAAGCTTTCTTT

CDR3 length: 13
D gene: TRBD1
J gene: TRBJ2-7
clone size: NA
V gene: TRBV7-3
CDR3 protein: CASSLTSRGLKYF
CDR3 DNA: TGTGCCAGCAGCTTAACGTCCAGGGGGCTTAAGTACTTC

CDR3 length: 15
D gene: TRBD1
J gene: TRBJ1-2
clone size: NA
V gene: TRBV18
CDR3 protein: CASSPGQGSNYGYTF
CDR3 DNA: TGTGCCAGCTCACCAGGACAGGGGAGTAACTATGGCTACACCTTC

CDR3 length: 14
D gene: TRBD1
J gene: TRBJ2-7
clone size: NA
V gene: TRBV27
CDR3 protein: CASSAYRGPYEQYF
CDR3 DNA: TGTGCCAGCAGTGCCTACAGGGGGCCCTACGAGCAGTACTTC

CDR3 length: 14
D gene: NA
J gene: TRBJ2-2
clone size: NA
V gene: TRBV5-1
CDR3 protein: CASSPGQNTGELFF
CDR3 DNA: TGCGCCAGCAGCCCCGGACAGAACACCGGGGAGCTGTTTTTT

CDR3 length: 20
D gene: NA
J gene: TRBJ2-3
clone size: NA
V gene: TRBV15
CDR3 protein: CATSSGRSYGSGPSTDTQYF
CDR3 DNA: TGTGCCACCAGTTCTGGCCGTTCCTACGGGAGCGGCCCTAGCACAGATACGCAGTATTTT

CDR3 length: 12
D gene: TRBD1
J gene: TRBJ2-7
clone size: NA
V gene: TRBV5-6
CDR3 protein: CASSGTALEQYF
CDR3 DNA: TGTGCCAGCAGCGGGACAGCCCTCGAGCAGTACTTC

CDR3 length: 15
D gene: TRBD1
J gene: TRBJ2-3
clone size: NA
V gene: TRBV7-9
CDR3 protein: CASSLGTAITDTQYF
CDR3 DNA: TGTGCCAGCAGCCTGGGGACAGCGATCACAGATACGCAGTATTTT

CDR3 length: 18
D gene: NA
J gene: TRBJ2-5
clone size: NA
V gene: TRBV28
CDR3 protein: CASSRGPTQGGSRETQYF
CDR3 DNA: TGTGCCAGCAGCCGGGGGCCAACCCAAGGGGGTTCGCGAGAGACCCAGTACTTC

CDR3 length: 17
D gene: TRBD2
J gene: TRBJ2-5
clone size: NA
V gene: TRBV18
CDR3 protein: CASSPRTSGFHQETQYF
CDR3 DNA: TGTGCCAGCTCACCGCGGACTAGCGGGTTCCACCAAGAGACCCAGTACTTC

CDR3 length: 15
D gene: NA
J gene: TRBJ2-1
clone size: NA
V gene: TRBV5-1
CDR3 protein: CASSLTVSSYNEQFF
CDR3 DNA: TGCGCCAGCAGCTTAACGGTCTCCTCCTACAATGAGCAGTTCTTC

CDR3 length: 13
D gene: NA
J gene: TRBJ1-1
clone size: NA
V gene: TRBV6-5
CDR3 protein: CASRGEMNTEAFF
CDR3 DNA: TGTGCCAGCCGGGGGGAAATGAACACTGAAGCTTTCTTT

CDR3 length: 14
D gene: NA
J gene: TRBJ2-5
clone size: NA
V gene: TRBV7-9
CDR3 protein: CASSLRLDKETQYF
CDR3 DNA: TGTGCCAGCAGCCTCCGACTAGATAAAGAGACCCAGTACTTC

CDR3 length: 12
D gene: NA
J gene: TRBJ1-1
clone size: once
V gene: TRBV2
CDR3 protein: CALGEGNTEAFF
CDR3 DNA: TGTGCCTTGGGGGAGGGGAACACTGAAGCTTTCTTT

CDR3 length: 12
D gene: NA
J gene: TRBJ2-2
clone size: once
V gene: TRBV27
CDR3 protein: CASRRSTGELFF
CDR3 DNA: TGTGCCAGCAGGAGAAGCACCGGGGAGCTGTTTTTT

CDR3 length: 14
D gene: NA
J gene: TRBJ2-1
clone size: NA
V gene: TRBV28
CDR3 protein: CASRQRTGYNEQFF
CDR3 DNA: TGTGCCAGCAGGCAAAGGACGGGGTACAATGAGCAGTTCTTC

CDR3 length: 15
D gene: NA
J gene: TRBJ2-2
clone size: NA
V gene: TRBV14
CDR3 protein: CASSQLRAHTGELFF
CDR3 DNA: TGTGCCAGCAGCCAACTTCGGGCGCACACCGGGGAGCTGTTTTTT

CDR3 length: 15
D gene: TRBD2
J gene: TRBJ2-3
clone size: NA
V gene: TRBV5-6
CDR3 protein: CASSFSGRSEDTQYF
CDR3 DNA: TGTGCCAGCAGCTTTAGCGGGAGGTCTGAAGATACGCAGTATTTT

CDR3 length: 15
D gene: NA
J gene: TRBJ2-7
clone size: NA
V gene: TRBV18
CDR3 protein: CASSPPLGRAYEQYF
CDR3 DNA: TGTGCCAGCTCACCACCGCTAGGGAGAGCCTACGAGCAGTACTTC

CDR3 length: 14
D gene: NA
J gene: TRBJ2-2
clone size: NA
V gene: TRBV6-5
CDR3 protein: CASRALGDTGELFF
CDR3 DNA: TGTGCCAGCAGAGCTTTGGGAGACACCGGGGAGCTGTTTTTT